A single sample gave rise to the 28 T cell receptor beta chains below, sequenced in a study of blood T cell repertoires in COVID-19 (dated by TCRdb to 2018 to 2020). The library was generated by the immunoSEQ multiplex PCR assay. The immuneACCESS repertoire file appears here via TCRdb, limited to in-frame rearrangements. These files lack a portion of the clones; in checked studies, under half of the deficit traces to unresolved V genes, and the cause of the others is not known. The sample table holds approximately 190,000 clones, of which about 85% were seen once. Approximately 25% of the sample is in the top ten clones. The sample was PBMCs or T cells enriched from blood (not recorded which). All receptors come from a woman in her thirties or forties in a cohort exposed to, infected with or recovered from COVID-19 (not recorded which).

A single count supports this clone. This chain links TRBV7-8 with TRBJ2-3; the match to TRBD2 covers 11 bases. The CDR3 length is 16 residues. CDR1 SGHVS and CDR2 FQNEAQ come from the germline V gene. V gave up 5 bases and J gave up 3 bases; unmatched junction bases: 7. DNA for the CDR3: TGTGCCAGCAGCGACTTAGCGGGAGGGTTAACAGATACGCAGTATTTT. Residues: CASSDLAGGLTDTQYF.

This chain links TRBV7-9 with TRBJ1-4; 7 bases are a match to TRBD1. After removal of 5 bases from V and 5 bases from J, the junction contained 8 bases not matched to a gene. This CDR3 contains 15 residues. The V gene's germline CDR1 is SEHNR and CDR2 FQNEAQ (reference sequence). The CDR3 DNA reads TGTGCCAGCAGCCTCAACAGGGGCTTGAATGAAAAACTGTTTTTT. Protein product: CASSLNRGLNEKLFF.

The genes are TRBV28 and TRBJ1-5, with a possible D match to TRBD1 (6 bases). The germline V gene encodes CDR1 MDHEN and CDR2 SYDVKM. The V gene lost 6 bases and the J gene lost 0 bases, with 18 bases spanning the gap. The CDR3 extends over 17 amino acids. This chain's CDR3 is CASRKRGGEFSNQPQHF. In nucleotides, the CDR3 is TGTGCCAGCAGGAAACGAGGGGGGGAATTTAGCAATCAGCCCCAGCATTTT.

The V call is TRBV25-1, the J call TRBJ2-7, with 7 bases lining up with TRBD1. The trim removed 8 bases at V and 2 bases at J, leaving 12 bases unmatched. This CDR3 has 15 residues. CDR1 and CDR2 from the germline V gene are MGHDK and SYGVNS. CDR3 coding DNA: TGTGCCAGCTCTCCCGGGACAGTGCCGACCTACGAGCAGTACTTC. Its translation is CASSPGTVPTYEQYF.

The rearrangement links TRBV29-1 to TRBJ2-7; maybe TRBD1 (6 bases). In germline, CDR1 is SQVTM, CDR2 ANQGSEA. The CDR3 has 14 residues. V lost 7 bases to trimming and J lost 0 bases, with 16 bases between them. This CDR3 reads CSAYRTDDSYEQYF. CDR3 nucleotides: TGCAGCGCCTACCGGACAGACGACTCCTACGAGCAGTACTTC.

The rearrangement joins TRBV20-1 to TRBJ2-3; TRBD1 is a possible D gene (5 bases). Germline CDR1 DFQATT, CDR2 SNEGSKA (reference sequence). The CDR3 is 11 amino acids. V lost 5 bases to trimming and J lost 6 bases, with 9 bases between them. CDR3 in amino acids: CSALTVDTQYF. In DNA, the CDR3 is TGCAGTGCTCTGACAGTCGATACGCAGTATTTT.

The rearrangement links TRBV4-1 to TRBJ2-7; D unresolved. With 1 base removed from V and 6 bases from J, the gap between germline ends came to 13 bases. This CDR3 has 14 amino acids. Germline assignment: CDR1 MGHRA and CDR2 YSYEKL. CDR3 coding DNA: TGCGCCAGCAGCCAAGGCGATCTATCGAGCGAGCAGTACTTC. Its protein is CASSQGDLSSEQYF.

The J gene is TRBJ1-6, the V gene TRBV21-1; the D call of TRBD1 is as the table states it, not checked on the DNA. TRBV21-1 is termed a pseudogene. The CDR3 is 14 amino acids. The CDR3 DNA reads as TGTGCCAGAAGGCCGACAGGGTTGAATTCACCCCTCCACTTT. Translation: CARRPTGLNSPLHF.

V is TRBV7-9 and J is TRBJ2-5; no definite D call. Trimming shortened V by 7 bases and J by 2 bases, and 20 bases separated the two germline ends. The CDR3 loop spans 16 amino acids. Germline CDR1 reads SEHNR; CDR2 reads FQNEAQ (reference sequence). The DNA of the CDR3 is TGTGCCAGCACCCCTACCGTTCGCCTGACTCAAGAGACCCAGTACTTC. Its protein is CASTPTVRLTQETQYF.

This rearrangement joins TRBV7-9 to TRBJ1-1; possible D gene TRBD1, 5 bases. Trimming took off 2 bases at V and 5 bases at J, with 12 bases between the two ends. The CDR3 length is 14 residues. Germline V gives CDR1 SEHNR, CDR2 FQNEAQ (reference sequence). CDR3 residues: CASSLTGRTTEAFF. DNA of the CDR3: TGTGCCAGCAGCTTAACAGGTCGGACAACTGAAGCTTTCTTT.

The CDR3 reads CASSSRAGSDYEQYF. CDR3 sequence (DNA): TGTGCCAGCAGCTCCCGGGCGGGGAGCGACTACGAGCAGTACTTC. V usage is TRBV27 and J usage is TRBJ2-7; TRBD2 is a possible D gene (6 bases). Germline loops: CDR1 MNHEY, CDR2 SMNVEV (reference sequence). This CDR3 has 15 amino acids. V shed 6 bases and J shed 3 bases, with 18 bases lying between them.

The chain is built from TRBV7-8 and TRBJ2-7; TRBD1 aligns across 11 bases. The ends lost 1 base at V and 3 bases at J; junction bases unmatched: 5. This CDR3 spans 16 amino acids. Germline-derived CDR1 and CDR2 are SGHVS and FQNEAQ. CDR3 DNA sequence: TGTGCCAGCAGCTTAGGGGCGGACAGGGGGCTCTACGAGCAGTACTTC. As protein: CASSLGADRGLYEQYF.

This rearrangement joins TRBV7-9 to TRBJ1-1; D remains ambiguous. CDR1 is SEHNR and CDR2 is FQNEAQ in the germline V gene (reference sequence). V lost 1 base and J 4 bases, leaving 19 bases between the germline ends. The CDR3 has 17 amino acids. The CDR3 DNA reads TGTGCCAGCAGCTTAGATGGTGTTTTCCGGGGAGGCACTGAAGCTTTCTTT. This codes for CASSLDGVFRGGTEAFF. The whole variable domain, remainder taken from reference TRBV7-9 and TRBJ1-1, is DTGVSQNPRHKITKRGQNVTFRCDPISEHNRLYWYRQTLGQGPEFLTYFQNEAQLEKSRLLSDRFSAERPKGSFSTLEIQRTEQGDSAMYLCASSLDGVFRGGTEAFFGQGTRLTVV.

This clone occurred once. The chain has TRBV5-1 and TRBJ2-2, with 7 bases aligning to TRBD1. Looked up from germline, CDR1 is SGHRS and CDR2 is YFSETQ. V lost 0 bases and J lost 5; bases outside the gene matches: 10. The CDR3 length is 17 residues. The CDR3 reads CASSLVGGQVRTGELFF. The CDR3 DNA reads TGCGCCAGCAGCTTGGTTGGTGGACAGGTTAGAACCGGGGAGCTGTTTTTT.

The chain recombines TRBV30 with TRBJ2-7; weak D call: TRBD1 (5 bases). Per the germline V gene, CDR1 is GTSNPN and CDR2 is SVGIG (reference sequence). The CDR3 contains 11 residues. V was shortened by 6 bases and J by 4 bases, with 10 bases between the two germline ends. DNA of the CDR3: TGTGCCTGCGACAGAACGTACGAGCAGTACTTC. As protein: CACDRTYEQYF.

V is TRBV10-3 and J is TRBJ2-1, with TRBD2 matching 7 bases. The V segment lost 10 bases and the J segment 6 bases; nucleotides outside the gene matches: 3. The CDR3 is 11 residues long. From germline, CDR1 is ENHRY and CDR2 SYGVKD. CDR3 loop: CATGLGNEQFF. The DNA of the CDR3 is TGTGCCACCGGACTAGGCAATGAGCAGTTCTTC.

The CDR3 reads CASSFQGGNSPLHF. The DNA of the CDR3 is TGTGCCAGCAGTTTTCAGGGTGGTAATTCACCCCTCCACTTT. The V gene is TRBV28, the J gene TRBJ1-6; a weak D match, TRBD1 (5 bases). Germline lookup yields CDR1 MDHEN and CDR2 SYDVKM. The CDR3 contains 14 residues. V lost 3 bases and J 6 bases, leaving 9 bases between the germline ends.

The chain links TRBV30 to TRBJ2-2, with D possibly being TRBD2 (5 bases). This CDR3 is 15 amino acids long. Germline CDR1 is GTSNPN and CDR2 is SVGIG (reference sequence). The V and J ends lost 2 bases and 7 bases respectively, with 17 bases between them. The CDR3 spells CAWSPAYREYGELFF. CDR3 in DNA: TGTGCCTGGAGTCCTGCCTACCGGGAATACGGGGAGCTGTTTTTT.

The chain has TRBV28 and TRBJ1-1; D might be TRBD1 (6 bases). The length of the CDR3 is 12 residues. V was trimmed by 4 bases and J by 11 bases, leaving 14 bases between them. The germline gives CDR1 MDHEN, CDR2 SYDVKM. The CDR3 DNA reads as TGTGCCAGCAGTTCCGGGACACTTTATGCTTTCTTT. This encodes CASSSGTLYAFF.

This sequence joins TRBV28 and TRBJ1-1; tentative D call: TRBD1 (6 bases). This CDR3 contains 15 residues. The ends were cut back, 4 bases at V and 4 bases at J, with 16 bases in the middle. Germline lookup yields CDR1 MDHEN and CDR2 SYDVKM. CDR3 nucleotide sequence: TGTGCCAGCAGTTACAGGGACCTTGGGGGCACTGAAGCTTTCTTT. Protein product: CASSYRDLGGTEAFF. Using reference TRBV28 and TRBJ1-1 for the parts outside the CDR3, the full variable domain is DVKVTQSSRYLVKRTGEKVFLECVQDMDHENMFWYRQDPGLGLRLIYFSYDVKMKEKGDIPEGYSVSREKKERFSLILESASTNQTSMYLCASSYRDLGGTEAFFGQGTRLTVV.

This clone has only one observation. The chain recombines TRBV7-9 with TRBJ1-3; 7 bases are shared with TRBD1. The CDR3 is made up of 16 amino acids. V was clipped by 5 bases and J by 0 bases; unmatched bases: 7. Germline lookup yields CDR1 SEHNR and CDR2 FQNEAQ (reference sequence). The CDR3 loop reads CASSPLTGDSGNTIYF. The CDR3 nucleotides are TGTGCCAGCAGCCCACTAACAGGGGACTCTGGAAACACCATATATTTT.

The chain uses TRBV4-1 and TRBJ2-5; D might be TRBD2 (5 bases). The CDR3 spans 14 residues. CDR1 is MGHRA, CDR2 YSYEKL, per germline. The V end was cut by 1 base, the J end by 7 bases, with 13 bases between. As DNA, the CDR3 is TGCGCCAGCAGCCAAGGGGTGGGTGGAGGGACCCAGTACTTC. Translated, it gives CASSQGVGGGTQYF.

The chain employs TRBV27 and TRBJ1-1; the match to TRBD1 covers 7 bases. V dropped 6 bases and J dropped 4; count of bases not matched to a gene: 14. Germline V gives CDR1 MNHEY, CDR2 SMNVEV (reference sequence). This CDR3 is built from 16 residues. Here the CDR3 DNA reads TGTGCCAGCAGGTTAGGGGTAGGCAGGGGGAGCACTGAAGCTTTCTTT. This codes for CASRLGVGRGSTEAFF.

The CDR3 loop is CASSWLFRDRAGNTEAFF. DNA for the CDR3: TGTGCCAGCAGCTGGTTATTCCGGGACAGGGCGGGGAACACTGAAGCTTTCTTT. The chain couples TRBV13 to TRBJ1-1; TRBD1 agrees at 9 bases. CDR1 is PRHDT, CDR2 FYEKMQ, per germline (reference sequence). CDR3 length equals 18 residues. The ends lost 4 bases at V and 1 base at J; junction bases unmatched: 13. The variable domain in full, completed from reference TRBV13 and TRBJ1-1, reads AAGVIQSPRHLIKEKRETATLKCYPIPRHDTVYWYQQGPGQDPQFLISFYEKMQSDKGSIPDRFSAQQFSDYHSELNMSSLELGDSALYFCASSWLFRDRAGNTEAFFGQGTRLTVV.

The rearrangement joins TRBV27 to TRBJ2-7; TRBD2 is a possible D gene (6 bases). Trimming pared 2 bases from V and 2 bases from J, leaving 10 bases between. Germline loops: CDR1 MNHEY, CDR2 SMNVEV (reference sequence). This CDR3 contains 14 residues. CDR3 sequence reads: CASSLTGRTYEQYF. The CDR3 DNA reads as TGTGCCAGCAGTTTAACTGGGAGGACCTACGAGCAGTACTTC.

The chain recombines TRBV6-5 with TRBJ1-6; TRBD1 agrees at 7 bases. V trimming: 5 bases; J trimming: 6 bases; junction bases outside the gene matches: 4. The CDR3 is 14 residues long. The germline V gene has CDR1 MNHEY and CDR2 SVGAGI. The CDR3 bases are TGTGCCAGCAGTATACGGGACAGTAATTCACCCCTCCACTTT. Its translation is CASSIRDSNSPLHF.

The CDR3 here is CASSQQGQGRGSTIYF. DNA for the CDR3: TGCGCCAGCAGCCAACAAGGACAGGGGAGGGGTAGCACCATATATTTT. J is TRBJ1-3 and V is TRBV4-1, with 9 bases aligning to TRBD1. CDR1 and CDR2 from the germline V gene are MGHRA and YSYEKL. The CDR3 has 16 residues. The V segment lost 2 bases and the J segment 9 bases; nucleotides outside the gene matches: 11.

This chain links TRBV5-5 with TRBJ2-5; 11 nucleotides line up with TRBD1. The CDR3 extends over 15 amino acids. V was pared by 2 bases and J by 5 bases, with 5 bases of the junction left unmatched. CDR1 is SGHKS, CDR2 YYEKEE, per germline (reference sequence). The CDR3 sequence: CASSFGQGARETQYF. The CDR3 DNA sequence: TGTGCCAGCAGCTTCGGACAGGGGGCGCGGGAGACCCAGTACTTC.